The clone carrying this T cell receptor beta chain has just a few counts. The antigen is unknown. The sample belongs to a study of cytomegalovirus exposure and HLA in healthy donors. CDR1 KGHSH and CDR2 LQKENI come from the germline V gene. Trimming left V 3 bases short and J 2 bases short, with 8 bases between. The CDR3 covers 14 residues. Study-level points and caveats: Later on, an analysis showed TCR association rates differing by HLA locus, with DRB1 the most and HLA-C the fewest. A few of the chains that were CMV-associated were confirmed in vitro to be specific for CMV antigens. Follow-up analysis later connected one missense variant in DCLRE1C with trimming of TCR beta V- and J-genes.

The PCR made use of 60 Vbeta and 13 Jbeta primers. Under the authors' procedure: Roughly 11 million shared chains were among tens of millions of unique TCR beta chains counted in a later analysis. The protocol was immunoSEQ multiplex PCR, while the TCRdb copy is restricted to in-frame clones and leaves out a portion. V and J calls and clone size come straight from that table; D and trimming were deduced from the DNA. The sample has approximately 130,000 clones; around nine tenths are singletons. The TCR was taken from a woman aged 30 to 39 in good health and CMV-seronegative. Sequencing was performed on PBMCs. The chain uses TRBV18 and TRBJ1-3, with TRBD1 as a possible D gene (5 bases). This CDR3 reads CASSPQGTGNTIYF. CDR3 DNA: TGTGCCAGCTCACCCCAGGGTACTGGAAACACCATATATTTT.